The 25 T cell receptor beta chains presented below share a single source sample, sequenced in a study of cytomegalovirus exposure and HLA in healthy donors. Vbeta (60) and Jbeta (13) primers were used in the PCR. The method was immunoSEQ multiplex PCR; TCRdb's version includes in-frame clones alone and lacks a portion of them. The sample has some 120,000 clones; approximately 82% are singletons. Sample: PBMCs. These receptors were collected from a woman aged 18-35 years in good health and CMV-seropositive.

The chain uses TRBV6-1 and TRBJ2-7; D perhaps matches TRBD1 (5 bases). The CDR3 consists of 12 residues. Germline V gene sequence: CDR1 MNHNS, CDR2 SASEGT. The V end lost 6 bases, the J end lost 4 bases, and 10 bases lay between the germline ends. CDR3 in amino acids: CASRPTGYEQYF. CDR3 DNA: TGTGCCAGCAGGCCCACAGGTTACGAGCAGTACTTC.

This clone was seen only once. This sequence joins TRBV23-1 and TRBJ1-2; a weak D match, TRBD1 (5 bases). Being an ORF, TRBV23-1 has a function that is uncertain. Trimming removed 3 bases from V and 2 bases from J, with 10 bases in between. The CDR3 sequence is 14 residues long. CDR3 nucleotides: TGCGCCAGCAGTCAGGCAGGGATGAACTATGGCTACACCTTC. The encoded protein is CASSQAGMNYGYTF.

The V gene is TRBV4-1, the J gene TRBJ1-1; no definite D call. The CDR3 covers 12 residues. Between the trimmed V and J ends, which lost 1 base and 6 bases, there was a span of 6 bases. Germline assignment: CDR1 MGHRA and CDR2 YSYEKL. Here the CDR3 reads CASSQVRAEAFF. CDR3 in DNA: TGCGCCAGCAGCCAAGTGCGGGCTGAAGCTTTCTTT.

This chain joins TRBV21-1 and TRBJ2-3; the table's TRBD2 call for D was not verified on the DNA. TRBV21-1 is listed as a pseudogene. The CDR3 is made up of 12 amino acids. The CDR3 DNA reads as TGTGCCAGCGGGGGGAGCACAGATACGCAGTATTTT. Amino acid sequence: CASGGSTDTQYF.

This clone was seen a handful of times. The J gene is TRBJ2-7, the V gene TRBV28; 7 bases are shared with TRBD1. The CDR3 contains 15 residues. V was clipped by 6 bases and J by 1 base; unmatched bases: 9. CDR1 is MDHEN and CDR2 is SYDVKM in the germline V gene. CDR3 loop: CASRPTTGISYEQYF. The CDR3, as DNA: TGTGCCAGCAGGCCGACGACAGGGATTTCCTACGAGCAGTACTTC.

Worth noting for this clone: The sample carries other DNA sequences with the same CDR3. The rearrangement uses TRBV13 and TRBJ1-5; D is undetermined. Trimming shortened V by 0 bases and J by 5 bases, and 2 bases separated the two germline ends. The germline gives CDR1 PRHDT, CDR2 FYEKMQ (reference sequence). The CDR3 totals 12 residues. CDR3 sequence (DNA): TGTGCCAGCAGCTTAGGCGATCAGCCCCAGCATTTT. Protein product: CASSLGDQPQHF.

The J gene is TRBJ1-2, the V gene TRBV6-6, with TRBD1 as a possible D gene (5 bases). The CDR3 contains 14 residues. V was shortened by 7 bases and J by 4 bases, with 16 bases between the two germline ends. Germline V lookup: CDR1 MNHNY, CDR2 SVGAGI (reference sequence). The chain's CDR3 is CASTQRGPVYGYTF. DNA of the CDR3: TGTGCCAGCACCCAAAGGGGCCCTGTCTATGGCTACACCTTC.

The chain has TRBV4-1 and TRBJ2-3; 8 nucleotides align to TRBD2. The J segment lost 5 bases and the V segment lost 1 base, leaving 14 bases of the junction unmatched. Looked up from germline, CDR1 is MGHRA and CDR2 is YSYEKL. CDR3 size: 18 residues. The CDR3: CASSQVGHLRGAGDTQYF. In DNA, the CDR3 is TGCGCCAGCAGCCAAGTGGGCCATCTGCGGGGGGCGGGAGATACGCAGTATTTT.

V and J are TRBV20-1 and TRBJ2-7; 7 bases are a match to TRBD1. Unmatched junction bases numbered 4, after V lost 4 bases and J lost 7 bases. The germline V gene has CDR1 DFQATT and CDR2 SNEGSKA (reference sequence). There are 11 residues in the CDR3. The CDR3 DNA sequence: TGCAGTGCTACTACAGGGGATGAGCAGTACTTC. It is translated as CSATTGDEQYF.

The rearrangement links TRBV4-1 to TRBJ1-2, with D perhaps TRBD1 (5 bases). This CDR3 contains 16 residues. V lost 1 base to trimming and J lost 1 base, with 13 bases between them. The germline V gene has CDR1 MGHRA and CDR2 YSYEKL. CDR3 region: CASSQVMRDYNYGYTF. CDR3 nucleotides: TGCGCCAGCAGCCAAGTGATGAGGGACTATAACTATGGCTACACCTTC.

The chain joins TRBV15 to TRBJ2-1; 10 bases line up with TRBD1. The length of the CDR3 is 16 residues. V lost 4 bases and J lost 1; bases outside the gene matches: 4. Germline assignment: CDR1 LNHNV and CDR2 YYDKDF (reference sequence). CDR3 in DNA: TGTGCCACCAGCACCAGGGACAGGGGTTCCTACAATGAGCAGTTCTTC. This codes for CATSTRDRGSYNEQFF.

The chain recombines TRBV7-2 with TRBJ2-3; TRBD2 matches at 7 bases. The CDR3 length is 15 residues. Germline V gives CDR1 SGHTA, CDR2 FQGNSA. V dropped 6 bases and J dropped 2; count of bases not matched to a gene: 8. CDR3 nucleotide sequence: TGTGCCAGCAGAAATGGACTAGGAAACACAGATACGCAGTATTTT. Encoded protein: CASRNGLGNTDTQYF.

The chain combines TRBV27 with TRBJ1-6, with D possibly matching TRBD1 (6 bases). The CDR3 loop spans 16 amino acids. V was cut by 8 bases and J by 6 bases, with 20 bases left in between. Per the germline V gene, CDR1 is MNHEY and CDR2 is SMNVEV (reference sequence). Here the CDR3 reads CASPFATGSPNSPLHF. CDR3 nucleotide sequence: TGTGCCAGCCCCTTCGCCACAGGGTCACCTAATTCACCCCTCCACTTT.

The chain recombines TRBV5-1 with TRBJ1-1, with a tentative D call TRBD1 (5 bases). The germline V gene has CDR1 SGHRS and CDR2 YFSETQ. This CDR3 region has 13 residues. Trimming pared 4 bases from V and 4 bases from J, leaving 11 bases between. CDR3 DNA: TGCGCCAGCAGCGCGGACACTGGCACTGAAGCTTTCTTT. Amino acids: CASSADTGTEAFF.

The chain couples TRBV5-4 to TRBJ2-1; a possible D gene is TRBD2 (7 bases). CDR3 length: 14 residues. CDR1 and CDR2 from the germline V gene are SGHNT and YYREEE (reference sequence). Trimming cost V 4 bases and J 7 bases, with 15 bases left between them. The CDR3 sequence: CASSGGGGANEQFF. DNA of the CDR3: TGTGCCAGCAGCGGGGGTGGGGGGGCAAATGAGCAGTTCTTC.

The genes are TRBV27 and TRBJ1-3; D ambiguous. The CDR3 runs 13 residues. With 6 bases removed from V and 2 bases from J, the gap between germline ends came to 8 bases. The germline V gene has CDR1 MNHEY and CDR2 SMNVEV (reference sequence). The CDR3: CASSPSTGNTIYF. The CDR3 DNA reads as TGTGCCAGCAGCCCGTCTACTGGAAACACCATATATTTT.

This clone is termed medium-sized. The chain is built from TRBV25-1 and TRBJ1-1, with TRBD1 as a possible D gene (5 bases). The CDR3 sequence is 14 residues long. Per germline, CDR1 MGHDK and CDR2 SYGVNS. The V end was cut by 3 bases, the J end by 8 bases, with 16 bases between. CDR3 residues: CASSDGGAGLEAFF. The CDR3 bases are TGTGCCAGCAGTGATGGGGGAGCGGGGTTAGAAGCTTTCTTT.

The chain links TRBV9 to TRBJ1-5; D not certain. Trimming took off 4 bases at V and 0 bases at J, with 5 bases between the two ends. Germline V lookup: CDR1 SGDLS, CDR2 YYNGEE. The CDR3 has 13 residues. The CDR3 coding sequence is TGTGCCAGCAGCCCATCTAGCAATCAGCCCCAGCATTTT. It translates to CASSPSSNQPQHF.

CDR3 sequence (DNA): TGCGCCAGCAGCCAAGACGGACAGGAAGAACAGCCCCAGCATTTT. It is translated as CASSQDGQEEQPQHF. The chain carries TRBV4-1 and TRBJ1-5; 7 bases are shared with TRBD1. The trim removed 0 bases at V and 7 bases at J, leaving 6 bases unmatched. This CDR3 has 15 residues. Germline CDR1 and CDR2: MGHRA and YSYEKL.

This clone was detected only once. The DNA of the CDR3 is TGTGCCACCAGCGGGGAGCCGGCGGACACTGAAGCTTTCTTT. It encodes CATSGEPADTEAFF. The V gene is TRBV15, the J gene TRBJ1-1; unclear D gene. Germline V CDR1 and CDR2: LNHNV, YYDKDF (reference sequence). The CDR3 extends over 14 amino acids. The V and J ends lost 5 bases and 3 bases respectively, with 13 bases between them.

This chain connects TRBV5-4 to TRBJ1-1; possibly TRBD1 for D (6 bases). Germline V gene lookup returns CDR1 SGHNT and CDR2 YYREEE (reference sequence). The V and J ends lost 3 bases and 1 base respectively, with 7 bases between them. This CDR3 contains 13 residues. The CDR3 here is CASSWDKNTEAFF. CDR3 DNA sequence: TGTGCCAGCAGCTGGGACAAGAACACTGAAGCTTTCTTT. The full variable domain, completed using reference TRBV5-4 and TRBJ1-1, is ETGVTQSPTHLIKTRGQQVTLRCSSQSGHNTVSWYQQALGQGPQFIFQYYREEENGRGNFPPRFSGLQFPNYSSELNVNALELDDSALYLCASSWDKNTEAFFGQGTRLTVV.

The V and J genes are TRBV7-8 and TRBJ1-1; D is possibly TRBD1 (5 bases). Deletions cut 5 bases from V and 5 bases from J, with 18 bases between. Germline V gives CDR1 SGHVS, CDR2 FQNEAQ. The CDR3 loop spans 15 amino acids. For the CDR3, the DNA is TGTGCCAGCAGCCAAGTCCGCCGCAGGGATACTGAAGCTTTCTTT. This translates into CASSQVRRRDTEAFF.

The chain is built from TRBV5-4 and TRBJ1-5, with a tentative D call TRBD1 (6 bases). The length of the CDR3 is 17 residues. V lost 3 bases, J lost 0 bases, and 16 bases lay in between. Germline CDR1 and CDR2: SGHNT and YYREEE (reference sequence). CDR3 DNA: TGTGCCAGCAGCTACCTGGGGGCGGGAGATAGCAATCAGCCCCAGCATTTT. This sequence encodes CASSYLGAGDSNQPQHF.

V and J are TRBV10-1 and TRBJ2-1; TRBD2 might be the D (6 bases). Trimming took off 6 bases at V and 6 bases at J, with 12 bases between the two ends. Germline V lookup: CDR1 WNHNN, CDR2 SYGVQD (reference sequence). CDR3 length: 13 residues. CDR3 amino acids: CASSPVEGNEQFF. The CDR3 DNA follows: TGCGCCAGCAGCCCGGTGGAGGGCAATGAGCAGTTCTTC.

This clone was counted a single time. This chain connects TRBV7-9 to TRBJ2-1; the match to TRBD2 covers 10 bases. V shed 5 bases and J 2 bases; nucleotides not matched to a gene: 12. CDR1 is SEHNR, CDR2 FQNEAQ, per germline (reference sequence). CDR3 size: 18 residues. CDR3 DNA sequence: TGTGCCAGCAGCCAGCTGGGCCAGCGGGGGGGTCCCTACAATGAGCAGTTCTTC. Translating gives CASSQLGQRGGPYNEQFF.